This record concerns one T cell receptor (beta chain) sequence. The data stem from a study of blood T cell repertoires in COVID-19. Study context: Acute and convalescent COVID-19 specimens originated in the United States, Italy and Spain. Nucleic acid was either cDNA or gDNA, and it came from T cells, B-cell-depleted T cells, or PBMCs.

In the authors' workflow: Counts of nucleated cells, estimated from reference gene primer amplification, were obtained. Clones were sequenced by immunoSEQ multiplex PCR, and TCRdb holds only the in-frame ones, with some missing. D and trimming come from the DNA, and the V and J calls and clone size come from that table. The table lists some 330,000 clones, around 90% of them singletons, with roughly 18% in the top ten. Two negative PCRs, clearance, or symptom resolution had been documented for recovered Cohort 3 donors. Germline V CDR1 and CDR2: MGHRA, YSYEKL. The CDR3 contains 13 residues. The V and J ends lost 2 bases and 6 bases, in that order; junction bases with no gene match: 3.

This TCR was sampled from a woman aged 30 to 39 who had recovered from COVID-19. The sample taken for sequencing was PBMCs or T cells enriched from blood (not recorded which). V usage is TRBV4-1 and J usage is TRBJ2-7; 8 nucleotides align to TRBD1. The CDR3 nucleotides read TGCGCCAGCAGCCAACCAGGGGGCCTCGAGCAGTACTTC. Its translation: CASSQPGGLEQYF.